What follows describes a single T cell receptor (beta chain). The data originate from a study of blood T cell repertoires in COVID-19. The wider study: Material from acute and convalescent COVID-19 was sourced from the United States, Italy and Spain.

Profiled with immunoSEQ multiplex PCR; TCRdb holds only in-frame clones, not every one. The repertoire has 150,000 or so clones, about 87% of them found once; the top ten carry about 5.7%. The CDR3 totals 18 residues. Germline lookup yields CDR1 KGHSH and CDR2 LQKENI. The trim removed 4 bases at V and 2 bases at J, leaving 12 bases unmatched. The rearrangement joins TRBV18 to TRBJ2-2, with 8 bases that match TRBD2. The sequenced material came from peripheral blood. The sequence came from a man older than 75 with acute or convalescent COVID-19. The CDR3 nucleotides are TGTGCCAGCTCACAAAAGTCCCCAGCGGGGGACAACACCGGGGAGCTGTTTTTT. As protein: CASSQKSPAGDNTGELFF.